A single sample gave rise to the 6 T cell receptor beta chains below, sequenced in a study of beta chain features in type 1 diabetes. Findings and caveats of the study: Moderate but significant shortening of TCRB CDR3s was recorded in all four CD4+ subsets from Type 1 diabetes patients.

What was sequenced were expressed TCRB transcripts, since all of the isolated RNA had been reverse transcribed. Sequencing was performed with immunoSEQ multiplex PCR; in TCRdb, only in-frame clones are kept and a portion is missing. Of some 110,000 clones in the sample, less than 20% were seen once. These receptors' antigens are unknown. The sample was central memory CD4+ T cells from blood. Receptors originate from a man aged 25-45 years with type 1 diabetes.

This clone has just a few counts. The rearrangement joins TRBV7-6 to TRBJ1-5, with D hard to call. Trimming removed 8 bases at V and 2 bases at J, with 10 bases between. Germline CDR1 and CDR2: SGHVS and FNYEAQ. This CDR3 contains 13 residues. The chain's CDR3 is CASSSLGNQPQHF. The CDR3, as DNA: TGTGCCAGCTCCTCCTTGGGCAATCAGCCCCAGCATTTT. The whole variable domain, remainder taken from reference TRBV7-6 and TRBJ1-5, is GAGVSQSPRYKVTKRGQDVALRCDPISGHVSLYWYRQALGQGPEFLTYFNYEAQQDKSGLPNDRFSAERPEGSISTLTIQRTEQRDSAMYRCASSSLGNQPQHFGDGTRLSIL.

V is TRBV30 and J is TRBJ2-7; D is perhaps TRBD1 (6 bases). V lost 5 bases and J lost 1, with 6 bases in between. Looked up from germline, CDR1 is GTSNPN and CDR2 is SVGIG (reference sequence). This CDR3 has 11 residues. For the CDR3, the DNA is TGTGCCTGGGGACAGTCCTACGAGCAGTACTTC. Its translation is CAWGQSYEQYF.

The gene calls are TRBV9 and TRBJ1-4; no reliable D call. Germline CDR1 reads SGDLS; CDR2 reads YYNGEE. The CDR3 sequence is 15 residues long. Trimming removed 1 base from V and 6 bases from J, with 13 bases in between. The CDR3 sequence: CASSVNHRSDEKLFF. The CDR3 DNA reads TGTGCCAGCAGCGTAAATCATCGGAGTGATGAAAAACTGTTTTTT. Based on the CDR3 plus reference TRBV9 and TRBJ1-4, the full variable domain is DSGVTQTPKHLITATGQRVTLRCSPRSGDLSVYWYQQSLDQGLQFLIQYYNGEERAKGNILERFSAQQFPDLHSELNLSSLELGDSALYFCASSVNHRSDEKLFFGSGTQLSVL.

The chain joins TRBV9 to TRBJ2-5; no firm D call. Germline-derived CDR1 and CDR2 are SGDLS and YYNGEE. The CDR3 runs 13 residues. V was trimmed by 0 bases and J by 4 bases, leaving 7 bases between them. This CDR3 is CASSVGVGETQYF. CDR3 DNA sequence: TGTGCCAGCAGCGTAGGTGTGGGAGAGACCCAGTACTTC.

This clone was picked up a small number of times. CDR3: CASSFDSTHEQYF. DNA for the CDR3: TGCGCCAGCAGCTTCGACTCCACTCACGAGCAGTACTTC. V is TRBV5-1 and J is TRBJ2-7; D remains ambiguous. CDR1 is SGHRS, CDR2 YFSETQ, per germline. This CDR3 has 13 amino acids. V was trimmed by 2 bases and J by 5 bases, leaving 11 bases between them.

The chain links TRBV7-2 to TRBJ2-7; the D is unclear. Trimming removed 5 bases from V and 2 bases from J, with 16 bases in between. This CDR3 spans 15 amino acids. Germline lookup yields CDR1 SGHTA and CDR2 FQGNSA. The DNA of the CDR3 is TGTGCCAGCAGCCGCCTCGGATCGAAAACCTACGAGCAGTACTTC. Protein: CASSRLGSKTYEQYF.